Shown below are 7 T cell receptor beta chains from a single sample sequenced in a study of cytomegalovirus exposure and HLA in healthy donors. The method was immunoSEQ multiplex PCR; TCRdb's version includes in-frame clones alone and lacks a portion of them. The table records about 130,000 clones, approximately 91% of them present only once. The sample taken for sequencing was PBMCs. All receptors come from a woman between 18 and 29 years old in good health and CMV-seronegative.

The V and J genes are TRBV2 and TRBJ2-3; D might be TRBD2 (6 bases). Germline assignment: CDR1 SNHLY and CDR2 FYNNEI. This CDR3 is built from 15 residues. Trimming removed 7 bases at V and 2 bases at J, with 16 bases between. CDR3 sequence (DNA): TGTGCCAGCAATATGCCGGGACTTAACACAGATACGCAGTATTTT. Encoded protein: CASNMPGLNTDTQYF.

The chain joins TRBV19 to TRBJ2-2; perhaps TRBD2 as D (6 bases). Germline values: CDR1 LNHDA, CDR2 SQIVND (reference sequence). The CDR3 runs 15 residues. Between the trimmed V and J ends, which lost 10 bases and 1 base, there was a span of 16 bases. In DNA form, the CDR3 reads TGTGCCACCCTTCGGGGGAAGAAGAACACCGGGGAGCTGTTTTTT. Its translation is CATLRGKKNTGELFF.

The chain carries TRBV5-1 and TRBJ2-2; 10 bases align to TRBD2. The V gene end was trimmed by 4 bases and the J gene end by 3 bases; junction bases not matched to a gene: 3. The CDR3 extends over 15 amino acids. From germline, CDR1 is SGHRS and CDR2 YFSETQ. The CDR3 region is CASSRGTSDTGELFF. The CDR3 DNA is TGCGCCAGCAGCCGTGGGACTAGCGACACCGGGGAGCTGTTTTTT. The full variable domain, with the rest looked up from reference TRBV5-1 and TRBJ2-2, is KAGVTQTPRYLIKTRGQQVTLSCSPISGHRSVSWYQQTPGQGLQFLFEYFSETQRNKGNFPGRFSGRQFSNSRSEMNVSTLELGDSALYLCASSRGTSDTGELFFGEGSRLTVL.

The chain uses TRBV27 and TRBJ2-7; TRBD1 aligns across 9 bases. The CDR3 spans 15 residues. From germline, CDR1 is MNHEY and CDR2 SMNVEV (reference sequence). With V trimmed by 5 bases and J by 5 bases, 10 bases remained unmatched. This CDR3 is CASSNTGTGFHEQYF. The CDR3 region has the DNA TGTGCCAGCAGTAATACCGGGACAGGGTTCCACGAGCAGTACTTC.

The genes are TRBV4-1 and TRBJ1-5; TRBD1 is a possible D gene (5 bases). Germline-derived CDR1 and CDR2 are MGHRA and YSYEKL. V was cut by 0 bases and J by 6 bases, with 18 bases left in between. The CDR3 is made up of 17 amino acids. CDR3 region: CASSQDWAGGGSQPQHF. Here the CDR3 DNA reads TGCGCCAGCAGCCAAGATTGGGCAGGCGGGGGTAGTCAGCCCCAGCATTTT.

The rearrangement joins TRBV27 to TRBJ2-1; D possibly corresponds to TRBD1 (6 bases). The CDR3 has 13 amino acids. Germline CDR1 MNHEY, CDR2 SMNVEV (reference sequence). V lost 5 bases, J lost 9 bases, and 14 bases lay in between. The CDR3, as DNA: TGTGCCAGCAGTCCAGGACAGAACCCTGAGCAGTTCTTC. Its protein product is CASSPGQNPEQFF.

The V and J genes are TRBV18 and TRBJ1-2, with a tentative D call TRBD1 (6 bases). Germline CDR1 KGHSH, CDR2 LQKENI. The CDR3 sequence is 14 residues long. V lost 1 base to trimming and J lost 3 bases, with 9 bases between them. CDR3 nucleotide sequence: TGTGCCAGCTCACCACAACAGGGTTACTATGGCTACACCTTC. It encodes CASSPQQGYYGYTF.